This paragraph reports one TCR beta chain. The sample belongs to a study of blood T cells in healthy people across ages. A second PCR of about 6 to 11 cycles used a sample-barcoded 5' primer and a J-beta primer mix. In TCRdb, the 5' RACE reads were re-called with MiXCR into one record per CDR3 protein. The sample lists around 520,000 distinct CDR3 sequences, around a quarter occurring once. V was pared by 6 bases and J by 3 bases, with 11 bases between. The CDR3 contains 13 residues. CDR1 and CDR2 (germline): DFQATT, SNEGSKA (reference sequence). The people who gave samples were healthy Caucasians from Russia, aged roughly 6 to 100. These data also formed part of another study, on T cells of mothers and their children. From that report: For related and unrelated pairs alike, thymic selection shapes TCR recombination output similarly.

The receptor comes from a boy younger than 10 in good health. The chain has TRBV20-1 and TRBJ1-4; tentatively, D is TRBD1 (6 bases). Sequenced material: blood. Here the CDR3 DNA reads TGCAGTGCCACAGGGTTCGCTAATGAAAAACTGTTTTTT. Translated: CSATGFANEKLFF.